The T cell receptor beta chain described here comes from a study of T cell clonality in common variable immunodeficiency. The V and J ends lost 2 bases and 0 bases respectively, with 8 bases between them. Germline assignment: CDR1 MNHNS and CDR2 SASEGT. The CDR3 runs 14 residues. The protocol was immunoSEQ multiplex PCR, while the TCRdb copy is restricted to in-frame clones and leaves out a portion. The sample includes more than 35,000 clones, none of them occurring once. This clone was counted many times. Read coverage stops 3 residues before the CDR3 terminus; the germline J gene supplies the remainder.

This clonotype was obtained from a person aged 18-69 years in good health. Material for sequencing was peripheral blood mononuclear cells. V is TRBV6-1 and J is TRBJ2-7; D is unresolved. CDR3 amino acids: CASSEYHSSYEQYF. CDR3 bases read: TGTGCCAGCAGTGAATACCACAGCTCCTACGAG.